Below, one TCR beta chain is given with its context. The data stem from a study of blood T cell repertoires in COVID-19. Study information: PBMCs, B-cell-depleted T cells, or T cells provided the cDNA or gDNA that made up the material.

As handled by the study authors: Reference gene primer amplification in the assay estimated nucleated cell counts. TCRdb keeps only in-frame clones here, not all; method: immunoSEQ multiplex PCR. The DNA gave D and trimming, while V, J and clone size come from that table. The sample includes about 190,000 clones, 89% of them seen just once. CDR3 size: 16 residues. With 2 bases removed from V and 0 bases from J, the gap between germline ends came to 11 bases. In germline, CDR1 is LGHDT, CDR2 YNNKEL (reference sequence). The rearrangement links TRBV3-1 (or the pseudogene TRBV3-2) to TRBJ2-1, with a possible D match to TRBD1 (5 bases). The source of this sequence is a man in his forties or fifties with acute or convalescent COVID-19. The specimen sequenced was peripheral blood. The CDR3 sequence: CASSQLDRGSYNEQFF. The CDR3 region has the DNA TGTGCCAGCAGCCAACTCGACAGAGGCTCCTACAATGAGCAGTTCTTC.